Listed below are T cell receptor beta chains from one sample, sequenced in a study of blood T cell repertoires in COVID-19. The method was immunoSEQ multiplex PCR; TCRdb's version includes in-frame clones alone and lacks a portion of them. The repertoire holds 350,000 to 500,000 clones, with 88% as singletons. The source material was PBMCs or T cells enriched from blood (not recorded which). The receptors were gathered from a woman in her late teens or twenties who had been exposed to COVID-19. Each CDR3 is given with its conserved first and last residue. Each record gives: V gene, clone size, J gene, D gene, CDR3 protein, CDR3 DNA. D genes are given only for firm matches. Clone size is stated in some rows and not others, as once, few, many or a class when expanded.

TRBV6-2/TRBV6-3	-	TRBJ1-6	-	CASSYRGNSPLHF	TGTGCCAGCAGTTACAGGGGGAATTCACCCCTCCACTTT
TRBV9	-	TRBJ2-1	-	CASSVGHGGAYNEQFF	TGTGCCAGCAGCGTAGGTCACGGGGGAGCCTACAATGAGCAGTTCTTC
TRBV18	-	TRBJ2-7	TRBD2	CASSPINGGTTYEQYF	TGTGCCAGCTCACCAATCAATGGCGGGACTACCTACGAGCAGTACTTC
TRBV24-1	-	TRBJ2-5	-	CATSDSPQETQYF	TGTGCCACCAGTGACAGTCCCCAAGAGACCCAGTACTTC
TRBV28	-	TRBJ2-7	TRBD1	CASSRTGGQGFKYEQYF	TGTGCCAGCAGTCGGACGGGGGGACAGGGATTCAAATACGAGCAGTACTTC
TRBV7-2	-	TRBJ1-5	TRBD1	CASSSGDRVGNQPQHF	TGTGCCAGCAGCTCCGGGGACAGGGTAGGCAATCAGCCCCAGCATTTT
TRBV28	-	TRBJ1-1	TRBD1	CASYSQGAELRTEAFF	TGTGCCAGCTATTCACAGGGGGCGGAATTGCGCACTGAAGCTTTCTTT
TRBV6-6	-	TRBJ1-1	-	CGSSSRHRQDTEAFF	TGTGGCAGCAGTTCTCGACACCGACAAGACACTGAAGCTTTCTTT
TRBV21-1	-	TRBJ1-4	-	CASSKFQQGFSEKLFF	TGTGCCAGCAGCAAGTTCCAACAGGGGTTCAGTGAAAAACTGTTTTTT
TRBV6-5	-	TRBJ2-1	TRBD1	CASSYYTGGNEQFF	TGTGCCAGCAGTTACTACACAGGGGGCAATGAGCAGTTCTTC
TRBV10-1	-	TRBJ1-1	-	CASRGGVGTEAFF	TGCGCCAGCAGAGGGGGGGTTGGTACTGAAGCTTTCTTT
TRBV7-2	-	TRBJ1-1	-	CASSASVYTEAFF	TGTGCCAGCAGCGCATCAGTTTACACTGAAGCTTTCTTT
TRBV3-1/TRBV3-2	-	TRBJ2-7	-	CASSQLAGPYEQYF	TGTGCCAGCAGCCAACTAGCTGGACCCTACGAGCAGTACTTC
TRBV27	-	TRBJ2-1	TRBD2	CASSLPGLANNEQFF	TGTGCCAGCAGTTTACCGGGACTAGCCAACAATGAGCAGTTCTTC
TRBV9	-	TRBJ1-3	-	CASSVMGGTSGNTIYF	TGTGCCAGCAGCGTAATGGGGGGTACCTCTGGAAACACCATATATTTT
TRBV11-1	-	TRBJ2-5	-	CASTTGLETQYF	TGTGCCAGCACCACAGGGTTGGAGACCCAGTACTTC
TRBV7-9	-	TRBJ2-3	-	CASSLVLGSTDTQYF	TGTGCCAGCAGCTTAGTATTGGGCAGCACAGATACGCAGTATTTT
TRBV11-2	-	TRBJ2-1	TRBD1	CASGTIRDRGRTFEQFF	TGTGCCAGCGGGACTATCCGGGACAGGGGGCGAACGTTTGAGCAGTTCTTC
TRBV6-5	-	TRBJ1-5	TRBD1	CASSWDSHSNQPQHF	TGTGCCAGCAGCTGGGACAGCCATAGCAATCAGCCCCAGCATTTT
TRBV19	-	TRBJ1-1	TRBD1	CASSMREGQGRGSGTEAFF	TGTGCCAGTAGTATGCGAGAGGGACAGGGAAGAGGGTCGGGCACTGAAGCTTTCTTT
TRBV7-9	-	TRBJ2-3	TRBD2	CASSMGLAGGQDTQYF	TGTGCCAGCAGCATGGGACTAGCGGGGGGGCAAGATACGCAGTATTTT
TRBV6-5	-	TRBJ1-1	-	CASRTALLNTEAFF	TGTGCCAGCAGGACAGCGCTCCTGAACACTGAAGCTTTCTTT
TRBV29-1	-	TRBJ2-7	TRBD1	CSVKDREQYF	TGCAGCGTTAAGGACAGGGAGCAGTACTTC
TRBV6-1	few	TRBJ2-5	TRBD2	CASSSSSGSGETQYF	TGTGCCAGCAGTAGCTCGAGTGGTAGCGGGGAGACCCAGTACTTC
TRBV5-1	-	TRBJ2-1	TRBD2	CASSVLTSGSSYNEQFF	TGCGCCAGCAGCGTCCTGACTAGCGGGAGCTCCTACAATGAGCAGTTCTTC
TRBV18	-	TRBJ1-2	-	CASSPLDRPKYGYTF	TGTGCCAGCTCACCGCTTGACAGGCCAAAATATGGCTACACCTTC
TRBV29-1	-	TRBJ2-2	-	CSVEDGDYTGELFF	TGCAGCGTTGAAGACGGAGACTACACCGGGGAGCTGTTTTTT
TRBV7-4	-	TRBJ2-7	TRBD2	CASRFLAGGPSSYEQYF	TGTGCCAGCAGATTCTTAGCGGGAGGCCCTAGCTCCTACGAGCAGTACTTC
TRBV15	-	TRBJ1-3	-	CATSRGGRDTIYF	TGTGCCACCAGCAGAGGGGGGCGGGACACCATATATTTT
TRBV18	-	TRBJ1-1	-	CASSLVQGDTEAFF	TGTGCCAGCTCACTGGTCCAAGGGGACACTGAAGCTTTCTTT
TRBV20-1	-	TRBJ2-1	-	CSANSRDEQFF	TGCAGTGCTAACTCGAGGGATGAGCAGTTCTTC
TRBV6-4	-	TRBJ2-3	-	CASSEQGDTQYF	TGTGCCAGCAGTGAACAGGGAGATACGCAGTATTTT
TRBV9	-	TRBJ2-5	TRBD1	CASSVGGTGQETQYF	TGTGCCAGCAGCGTAGGTGGGACAGGACAAGAGACCCAGTACTTC
TRBV13	-	TRBJ2-1	TRBD2	CASSTGTSGEQFF	TGTGCCAGCAGCACCGGGACTAGCGGTGAGCAGTTCTTC
TRBV5-1	-	TRBJ2-2	TRBD2	CASSQGLAGGSNTGELFF	TGCGCCAGCAGCCAAGGACTAGCGGGAGGCTCGAACACCGGGGAGCTGTTTTTT
TRBV28	-	TRBJ2-5	-	CASSLAGASPQETQYF	TGTGCCAGCAGTTTGGCGGGGGCCAGCCCCCAAGAGACCCAGTACTTC
TRBV30	-	TRBJ1-2	TRBD1	CAWSLGTDYGYTF	TGTGCCTGGAGTTTAGGGACAGACTATGGCTACACCTTC
TRBV7-2	-	TRBJ2-3	TRBD1	CASSYGTVGDTQYF	TGTGCCAGCAGCTACGGGACAGTGGGAGATACGCAGTATTTT
TRBV28	-	TRBJ2-5	TRBD2	CASSYPGGETQYF	TGTGCCAGCAGTTATCCGGGGGGAGAGACCCAGTACTTC
TRBV28	few	TRBJ1-5	-	CASRPTGFNQPQHF	TGTGCCAGCAGGCCAACAGGCTTCAATCAGCCCCAGCATTTT
TRBV6-5	-	TRBJ1-2	-	CASSYKDTGGYTF	TGTGCCAGCAGTTATAAGGACACGGGTGGCTACACCTTC
TRBV4-3	-	TRBJ1-6	TRBD1	CASSLLTGTAISPLHF	TGCGCCAGCAGCCTATTAACCGGGACAGCCATCTCACCCCTCCACTTT
TRBV5-1	few	TRBJ2-7	TRBD1	CASSSPGQGAYEQYF	TGCGCCAGCAGCTCGCCGGGACAGGGGGCCTACGAGCAGTACTTC
TRBV6-5	-	TRBJ2-7	-	CASRRQSEQYF	TGTGCCAGCAGGAGACAGAGCGAGCAGTACTTC
TRBV28	-	TRBJ1-3	TRBD1	CASMTLGGSGNTIYF	TGTGCCAGCATGACGCTAGGGGGCAGCGGAAACACCATATATTTT
TRBV19	-	TRBJ2-5	TRBD2	CASGLAGSWETQYF	TGTGCCTCAGGGCTAGCGGGATCTTGGGAGACCCAGTACTTC